The 7 T cell receptor beta chains below were found in one sample sequenced in a study of CD8 T cells in ankylosing spondylitis. TCRdb passed the 5' RACE reads through MiXCR, listing each CDR3 protein once. The data hold some 30,000 distinct CDR3 sequences, with 7.2% observed a single time. Material: blood, either unsorted or a sorted T cell fraction (not recorded which). Receptors originate from a male donor with ankylosing spondylitis or in good health (not recorded which).

The V gene is TRBV6-1, the J gene TRBJ2-1; 7 bases are a match to TRBD2. The junction had 10 bases not matched to a gene; V was cut back by 8 bases and J by 6 bases. The CDR3 covers 14 residues. Germline V gene data show CDR1 as MNHNS and CDR2 as SASEGT. The DNA for the CDR3 is TGTGCCAGCGGTCGACTAGCAGCGGGCAATGAGCAGTTCTTC. Encoded protein: CASGRLAAGNEQFF.

This clonotype was observed a few times. This chain links TRBV5-1 with TRBJ2-5; 8 bases match TRBD2. Germline V lookup: CDR1 SGHRS, CDR2 YFSETQ. The length of the CDR3 is 14 residues. Trimming removed 6 bases from V and 4 bases from J; junction bases left unmatched: 8. The CDR3 reads CASTQPGLGETQYF. The CDR3 nucleotides are TGCGCCAGCACTCAGCCGGGACTAGGAGAGACCCAGTACTTC.

Ten or more counts support this clonotype. Here the CDR3 reads CASSQWQGDQPQHF. CDR3 nucleotides: TGTGCCAGCAGCCAGTGGCAGGGAGATCAGCCCCAGCATTTT. V is TRBV3-1 and J is TRBJ1-5; D is perhaps TRBD1 (5 bases). The CDR3 sequence is 14 residues long. V lost 3 bases, J lost 5 bases, and 11 bases lay in between. Germline V CDR1 and CDR2: LGHDT, YNNKEL (reference sequence).

This clonotype was seen many times. The chain uses TRBV5-1 and TRBJ2-2; no clear D gene. Trimming took off 0 bases at V and 0 bases at J, with 9 bases between the two ends. Germline V gene sequence: CDR1 SGHRS, CDR2 YFSETQ. This CDR3 is built from 16 residues. CDR3 DNA: TGCGCCAGCAGCTTGGCCGGAATAGCGAACACCGGGGAGCTGTTTTTT. Translation gives CASSLAGIANTGELFF.

This clonotype was observed at least ten times. The rearrangement joins TRBV20-1 to TRBJ2-1; no clear D. The CDR3 spans 13 residues. Trimming removed 3 bases at V and 5 bases at J, with 11 bases between. Germline loops: CDR1 DFQATT, CDR2 SNEGSKA (reference sequence). In nucleotides, the CDR3 is TGCAGTGCTAGCACTCCGAACCACAATGAGCAGTTCTTC. The encoded protein is CSASTPNHNEQFF.

There are many counts of this clonotype. The rearrangement uses TRBV20-1 and TRBJ2-3; 7 nucleotides match TRBD2. The V gene's germline CDR1 is DFQATT and CDR2 SNEGSKA (reference sequence). This CDR3 contains 13 residues. J lost 4 bases, V lost 6 bases, and 7 bases had no gene match. For the CDR3, the DNA is TGCAGTGCGGGCGGACTAGTAGCAGATACGCAGTATTTT. Translating gives CSAGGLVADTQYF.

The table lists this clonotype with a few counts. V usage is TRBV19 and J usage is TRBJ2-7, with D tentatively TRBD2 (6 bases). The germline gives CDR1 LNHDA, CDR2 SQIVND (reference sequence). Trimming removed 4 bases from V and 2 bases from J, with 18 bases in between. The CDR3 has 16 residues. The CDR3 is CASSTFVGGPTYEQYF. CDR3 DNA: TGTGCCAGTAGTACCTTTGTGGGAGGCCCAACCTACGAGCAGTACTTC.